This TCR beta chain was sequenced in a study of control samples from healthy donors and cancer patients (dated by TCRdb to the early 2020s). Libraries came from the immunoSEQ multiplex PCR assay. TCRdb re-hosts the immuneACCESS table, in-frame sequences only. Its copies lack some clones; in the studies checked, an unresolved V gene accounts for under half of them, and the cause for the rest is not known. The sample table holds 30,000 to 40,000 clones, of which about 93% were seen once. The ten largest clonotypes hold more than 1.5% of the sample. Comment on this clone: Its specific antigen is unknown. Base qualities are missing; no much larger clone stands one base away.

CDR1 and CDR2 are read off the germline V gene as SGHVS and FQNEAQ. Its CDR3 holds 15 amino acids, cysteine through phenylalanine. Only CDR3 DNA is held: 45 bases, read in frame from base 1. V lost 2 bases and J lost 4 bases, and the count of bases not matched to a germline gene is 7. The sequence joins TRBV7-8 to TRBJ2-7; TRBD1 aligns with 8 central bases. Specimen: PBMCs. This clonotype was sampled from a man between 40 and 49 years old with colorectal cancer. At the DNA level, the sequence is TGTGCCAGCAGCTTAAAAGGACAGGGTAGTTACGAGCAGTACTTC. It codes for CASSLKGQGSYEQYF.